The clone carrying this T cell receptor (beta chain) was seen ten or more times. What it binds is unknown. Measured with immunoSEQ multiplex PCR; TCRdb has only the in-frame clones, and not every one. The sample records approximately 1,000,000 clones, about 84% being singletons. These data belong to a study of shared clonotypes between healthy human individuals. Study-level points and caveats: Even with large depth, rarefaction showed that sorted-subset sequencing was incomplete. The researchers took only blood, and tissue repertoires probably look different.

Germline lookup yields CDR1 SGHRS and CDR2 YFSETQ. With V trimmed by 4 bases and J by 4 bases, 4 bases remained unmatched. The CDR3 has 13 amino acids. The donors were adults (healthy and HIV-negative) with no recent acute infections or vaccinations. Naive CD45RA+ and memory CD45RA-negative subsets were split from CD4+ cells. This chain joins TRBV5-1 and TRBJ1-2; 7 nucleotides agree with TRBD1. This receptor was obtained from a man aged 18 to 30 in good health. Some clones in this sample may be carry-over from other donors' samples. Sequenced: memory CD4+ T cells from PBMCs. This sample's subset: CD45RA-negative fraction. This CDR3 is CASSAGQRYGYTF. The CDR3 DNA reads TGCGCCAGCAGCGCGGGACAGCGCTATGGCTACACCTTC.